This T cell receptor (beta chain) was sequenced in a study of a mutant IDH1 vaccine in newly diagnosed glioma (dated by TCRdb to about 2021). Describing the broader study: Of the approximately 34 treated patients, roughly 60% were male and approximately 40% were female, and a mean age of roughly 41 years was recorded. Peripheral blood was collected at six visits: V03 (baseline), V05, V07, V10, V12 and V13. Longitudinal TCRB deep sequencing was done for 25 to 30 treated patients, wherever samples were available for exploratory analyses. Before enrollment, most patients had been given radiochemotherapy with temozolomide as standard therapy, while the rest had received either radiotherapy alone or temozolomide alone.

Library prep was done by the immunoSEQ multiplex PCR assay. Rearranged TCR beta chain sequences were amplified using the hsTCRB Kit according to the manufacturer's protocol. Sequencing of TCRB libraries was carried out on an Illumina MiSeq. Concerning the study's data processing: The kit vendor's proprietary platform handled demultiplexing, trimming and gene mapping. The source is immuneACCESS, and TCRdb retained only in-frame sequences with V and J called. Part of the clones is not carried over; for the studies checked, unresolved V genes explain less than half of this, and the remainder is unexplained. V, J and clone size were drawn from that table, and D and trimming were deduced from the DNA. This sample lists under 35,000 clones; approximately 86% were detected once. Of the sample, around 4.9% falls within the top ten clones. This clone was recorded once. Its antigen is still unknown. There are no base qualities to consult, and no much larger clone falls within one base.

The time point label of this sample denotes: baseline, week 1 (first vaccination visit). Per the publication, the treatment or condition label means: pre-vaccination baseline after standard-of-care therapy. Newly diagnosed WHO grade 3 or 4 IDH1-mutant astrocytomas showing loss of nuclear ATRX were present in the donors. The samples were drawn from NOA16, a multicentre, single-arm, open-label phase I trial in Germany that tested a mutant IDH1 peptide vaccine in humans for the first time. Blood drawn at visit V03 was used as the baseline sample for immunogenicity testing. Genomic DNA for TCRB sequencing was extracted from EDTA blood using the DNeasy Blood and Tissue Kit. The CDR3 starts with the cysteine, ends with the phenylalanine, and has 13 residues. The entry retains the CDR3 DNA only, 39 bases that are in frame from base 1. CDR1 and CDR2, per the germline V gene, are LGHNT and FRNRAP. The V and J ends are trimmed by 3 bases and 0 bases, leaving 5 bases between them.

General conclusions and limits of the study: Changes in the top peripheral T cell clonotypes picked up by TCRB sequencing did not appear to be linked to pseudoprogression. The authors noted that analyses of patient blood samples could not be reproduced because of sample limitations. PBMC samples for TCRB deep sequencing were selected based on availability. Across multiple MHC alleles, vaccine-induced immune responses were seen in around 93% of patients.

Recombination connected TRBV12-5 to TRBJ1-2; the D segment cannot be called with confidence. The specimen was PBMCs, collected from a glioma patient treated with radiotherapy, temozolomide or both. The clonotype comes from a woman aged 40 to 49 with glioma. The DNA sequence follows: TGTGCTAGTGGTTTACAGCCTAACTATGGCTACACCTTC. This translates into CASGLQPNYGYTF. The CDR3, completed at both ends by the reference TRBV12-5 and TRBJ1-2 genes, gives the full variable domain DARVTQTPRHKVTEMGQEVTMRCQPILGHNTVFWYRQTMMQGLELLAYFRNRAPLDDSGMPKDRFSAEMPDATLATLKIQPSEPRDSAVYFCASGLQPNYGYTFGSGTRLTVV.